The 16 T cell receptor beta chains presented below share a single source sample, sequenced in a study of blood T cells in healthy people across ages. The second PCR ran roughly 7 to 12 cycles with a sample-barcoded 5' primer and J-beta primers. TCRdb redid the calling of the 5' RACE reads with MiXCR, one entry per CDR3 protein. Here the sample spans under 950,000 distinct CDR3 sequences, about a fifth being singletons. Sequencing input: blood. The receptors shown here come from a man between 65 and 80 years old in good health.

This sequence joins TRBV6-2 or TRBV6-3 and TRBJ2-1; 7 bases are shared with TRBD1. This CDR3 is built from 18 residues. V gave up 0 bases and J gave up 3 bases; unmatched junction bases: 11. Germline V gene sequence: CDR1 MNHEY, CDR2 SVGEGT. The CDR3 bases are TGTGCCAGCAGTTACTCCAGTACCAGGGGGATCGACTACAATGAGCAGTTCTTC. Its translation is CASSYSSTRGIDYNEQFF.

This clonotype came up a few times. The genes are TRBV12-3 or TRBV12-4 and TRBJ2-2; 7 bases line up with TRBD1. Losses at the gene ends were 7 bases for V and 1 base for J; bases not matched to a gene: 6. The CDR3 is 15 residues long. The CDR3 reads CASTHRDRNTGELFF. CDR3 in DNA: TGTGCCAGCACCCACCGGGACAGGAACACCGGGGAGCTGTTTTTT.

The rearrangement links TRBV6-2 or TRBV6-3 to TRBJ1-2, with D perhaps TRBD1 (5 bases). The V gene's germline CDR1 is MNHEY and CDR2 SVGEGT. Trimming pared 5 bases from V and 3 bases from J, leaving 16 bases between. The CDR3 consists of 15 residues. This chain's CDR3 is CASSEPALGDYGYTF. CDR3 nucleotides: TGTGCCAGCAGTGAACCGGCCTTGGGGGACTATGGCTACACCTTC.

CDR3 loop: CSAIWPSGAYNEQFF. DNA of the CDR3: TGCAGTGCTATTTGGCCTAGCGGGGCCTACAATGAGCAGTTCTTC. The chain carries TRBV20-1 and TRBJ2-1; 9 bases line up with TRBD2. The V gene end was trimmed by 4 bases and the J gene end by 2 bases; junction bases not matched to a gene: 6. Looked up from germline, CDR1 is DFQATT and CDR2 is SNEGSKA (reference sequence). CDR3 length: 15 residues.

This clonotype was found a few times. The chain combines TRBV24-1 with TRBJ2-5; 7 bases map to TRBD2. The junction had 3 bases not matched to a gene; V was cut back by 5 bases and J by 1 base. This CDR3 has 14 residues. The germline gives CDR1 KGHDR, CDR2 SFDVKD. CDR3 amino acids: CATSVGGGQETQYF. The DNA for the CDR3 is TGTGCCACCAGTGTGGGGGGGGGCCAAGAGACCCAGTACTTC.

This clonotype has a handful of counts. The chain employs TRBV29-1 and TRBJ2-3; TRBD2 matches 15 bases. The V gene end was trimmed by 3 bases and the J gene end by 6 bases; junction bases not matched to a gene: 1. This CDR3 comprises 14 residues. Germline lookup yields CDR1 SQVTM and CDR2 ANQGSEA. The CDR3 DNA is TGCAGCGTTGAGGGACTAGCGGGAGGTGATACGCAGTATTTT. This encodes CSVEGLAGGDTQYF.

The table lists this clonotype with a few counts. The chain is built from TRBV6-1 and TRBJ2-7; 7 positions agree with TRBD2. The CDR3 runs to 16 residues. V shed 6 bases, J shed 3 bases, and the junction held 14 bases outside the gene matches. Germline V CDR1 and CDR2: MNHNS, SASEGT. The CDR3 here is CASSLRGGGISYEQYF. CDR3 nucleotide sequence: TGTGCCAGCAGCCTCCGTGGGGGGGGAATAAGCTACGAGCAGTACTTC.

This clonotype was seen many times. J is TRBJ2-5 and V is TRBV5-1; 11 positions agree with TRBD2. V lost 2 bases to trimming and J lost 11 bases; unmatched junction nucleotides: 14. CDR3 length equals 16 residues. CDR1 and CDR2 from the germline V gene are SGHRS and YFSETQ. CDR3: CASSFPGTSGDVWQYF. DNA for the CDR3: TGCGCCAGCAGCTTTCCCGGGACTAGCGGCGACGTTTGGCAGTACTTC.

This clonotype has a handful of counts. CDR3 sequence (DNA): TGTGCCAGCAGTACCCTGACAGCGAAGACTGGAAACACCATATATTTT. Amino acid sequence: CASSTLTAKTGNTIYF. The rearrangement joins TRBV6-6 to TRBJ1-3; maybe TRBD1 (5 bases). CDR1 is MNHNY and CDR2 is SVGAGI in the germline V gene (reference sequence). CDR3 length: 16 amino acids. V was cut by 5 bases and J by 2 bases, with 16 bases left in between.

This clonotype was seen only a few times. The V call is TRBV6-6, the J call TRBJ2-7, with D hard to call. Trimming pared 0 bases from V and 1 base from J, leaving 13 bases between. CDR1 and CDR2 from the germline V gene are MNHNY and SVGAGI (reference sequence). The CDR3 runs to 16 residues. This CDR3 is CASSYSILVGSYEQYF. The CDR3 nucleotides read TGTGCCAGCAGTTACTCGATCTTAGTAGGTTCCTACGAGCAGTACTTC.

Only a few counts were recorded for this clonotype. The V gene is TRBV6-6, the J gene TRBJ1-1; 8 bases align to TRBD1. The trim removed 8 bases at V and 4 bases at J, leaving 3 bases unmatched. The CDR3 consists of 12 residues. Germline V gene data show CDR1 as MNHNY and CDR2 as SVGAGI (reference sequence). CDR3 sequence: CASVTGGTEAFF. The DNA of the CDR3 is TGTGCCAGCGTTACAGGGGGCACTGAAGCTTTCTTT.

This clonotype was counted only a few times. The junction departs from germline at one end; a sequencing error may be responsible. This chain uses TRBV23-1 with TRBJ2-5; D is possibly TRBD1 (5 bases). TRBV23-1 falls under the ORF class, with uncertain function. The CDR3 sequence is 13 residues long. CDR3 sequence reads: CASSQSGPIRTSF. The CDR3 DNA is TGCGCCAGCAGTCAATCGGGGCCTATTCGTACTTCGTTC.

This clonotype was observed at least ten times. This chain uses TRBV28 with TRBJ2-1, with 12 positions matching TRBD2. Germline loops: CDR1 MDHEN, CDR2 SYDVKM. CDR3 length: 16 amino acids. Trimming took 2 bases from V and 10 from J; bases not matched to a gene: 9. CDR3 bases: TGTGCCAGCAGTTTAACCCCTAGCGGGGGGGCCCGCGAGCAGTTCTTC. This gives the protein CASSLTPSGGAREQFF.

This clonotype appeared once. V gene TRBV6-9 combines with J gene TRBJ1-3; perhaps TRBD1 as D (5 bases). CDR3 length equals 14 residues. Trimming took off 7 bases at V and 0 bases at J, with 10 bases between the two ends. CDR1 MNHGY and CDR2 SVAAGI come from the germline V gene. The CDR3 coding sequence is TGTGCCAGCACCGATGACAGCTCTGGAAACACCATATATTTT. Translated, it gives CASTDDSSGNTIYF.

As DNA, the CDR3 is TGTGCCAGCACAGCTAGGGCGGGAGACTACAATGAGCAGTTCTTC. Its translation: CASTARAGDYNEQFF. The rearrangement links TRBV11-2 to TRBJ2-1; TRBD2 matches 7 bases. There are 15 residues in the CDR3. V lost 7 bases, J lost 3 bases, and 9 bases stayed unmatched. Germline V gene lookup returns CDR1 SGHAT and CDR2 FQNNGV.

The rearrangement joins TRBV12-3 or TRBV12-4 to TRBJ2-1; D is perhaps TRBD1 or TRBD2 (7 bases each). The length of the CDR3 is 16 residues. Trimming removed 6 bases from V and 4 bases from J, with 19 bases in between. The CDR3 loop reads CASSPQGEGAYNEQFF. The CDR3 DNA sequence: TGTGCCAGCAGCCCCCAGGGGGAGGGGGCTTACAATGAGCAGTTCTTC.